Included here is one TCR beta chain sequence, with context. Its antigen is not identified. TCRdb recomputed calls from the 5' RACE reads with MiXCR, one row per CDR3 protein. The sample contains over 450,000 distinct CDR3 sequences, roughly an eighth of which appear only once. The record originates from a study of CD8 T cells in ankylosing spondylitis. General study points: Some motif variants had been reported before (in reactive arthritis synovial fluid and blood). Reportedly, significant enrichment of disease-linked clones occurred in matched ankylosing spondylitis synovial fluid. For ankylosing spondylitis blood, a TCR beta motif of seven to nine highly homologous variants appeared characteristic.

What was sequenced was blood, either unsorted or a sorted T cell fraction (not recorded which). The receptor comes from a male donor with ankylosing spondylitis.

The CDR3 reads CSAKGDNYGYTF. The CDR3 nucleotides are TGCAGTGCTAAAGGGGATAACTATGGCTACACCTTC. The gene calls are TRBV20-1 and TRBJ1-2; D perhaps matches TRBD1 (5 bases). Germline loops: CDR1 DFQATT, CDR2 SNEGSKA (reference sequence). The CDR3 loop spans 12 amino acids. V lost 4 bases, J lost 1 base, and 7 bases lay in between.